Here is one T cell receptor beta chain with its context. No antigen is known for it. The sample is drawn from a study of cytomegalovirus exposure and HLA in healthy donors. The study's findings and limits: The dataset shows that most TCR sequences were rare, while some public TCRs occurred in many donors.

The length of the CDR3 is 13 residues. V dropped 9 bases and J dropped 3 bases, with 12 bases sitting between them. Germline CDR1 and CDR2: SGHRS and YFSETQ. The assay was immunoSEQ multiplex PCR, and TCRdb's table has in-frame clones only and misses some. The repertoire holds over 200,000 clones, roughly 90% seen once, with under 0.4% in the top ten. This chain joins TRBV5-1 and TRBJ1-4; D gene unclear. Material for sequencing was PBMCs. This TCR came from a woman between 18 and 30 years old in good health and CMV-seronegative. The DNA for the CDR3 is TGCGCCACCAGACGGGTGCCTAATGAAAAACTGTTTTTT. This encodes CATRRVPNEKLFF.